This is a list of T cell receptor beta chains from one sample in a study of blood T cell repertoires in COVID-19. Assay: immunoSEQ multiplex PCR; the TCRdb copy retains only in-frame clones and omits some. The sample yields a few hundred thousand clones, roughly 80% seen once. The specimen sequenced was PBMCs or T cells enriched from blood (not recorded which). These receptors all come from a man aged 40-55 years who had been exposed to COVID-19. Both conserved end residues are part of each CDR3. Each record gives: D gene, J gene, clone size, V gene, CDR3 DNA, CDR3 protein. A D gene is named only where the DNA matches it firmly. Size is stated for part of the rows, as once, few or many counts, or as a class when the clone is expanded.

NA TRBJ1-1 few TRBV5-8 TGTGCCAGCAGCTTATCAGTCTGGTTAGCTTTCTTT CASSLSVWLAFF
TRBD1 TRBJ2-3 NA TRBV2 TGTGCCAGCAGTCCGGGACAGGGATTTTATAGCACAGATACGCAGTATTTT CASSPGQGFYSTDTQYF
NA TRBJ1-6 NA TRBV5-4 TGTGCCAGCAGCTTGATCCAGGATAATTCACCCCTCCACTTT CASSLIQDNSPLHF
NA TRBJ1-4 NA TRBV6-1 TGTGCCAGCAGTGAGCCAGGGAATCCCGAAAAACTGTTTTTT CASSEPGNPEKLFF
TRBD1 TRBJ2-1 NA TRBV5-1 TGCGCCAGCAGCTTTCGGGGGGCGGGACAGGGCGGCAATGAGCAGTTCTTC CASSFRGAGQGGNEQFF
NA TRBJ2-7 NA TRBV11-2 TGTGCCAGCAGCTTAACAACCTACGAGCAGTACTTC CASSLTTYEQYF
TRBD1 TRBJ2-7 once TRBV5-6 TGTGCCAGCAGACAGGGACAGGTCCCCGCGCAGTACTTC CASRQGQVPAQYF
NA TRBJ2-1 NA TRBV7-8 TGTGCCAGCAGCTCCGTGTTCAATGAGCAGTTCTTC CASSSVFNEQFF
NA TRBJ1-5 NA TRBV2 TGTGCCAGCATTGCTACTCGCAATCAGCCCCAGCATTTT CASIATRNQPQHF
NA TRBJ2-1 NA TRBV5-4 TGTGCCAGCAGCGTACCCGGGACACACAATGAGCAGTTCTTC CASSVPGTHNEQFF
TRBD1 TRBJ1-3 few TRBV30 TGTGCCTGGGGGACAGGGAATTTAGGAAACACCATATATTTT CAWGTGNLGNTIYF
TRBD1 TRBJ2-7 NA TRBV5-6 TGTGCCAGCAGCCCCGACAGGGCATCCTACGAGCAGTACTTC CASSPDRASYEQYF
NA TRBJ2-3 NA TRBV6-5 TGTGCCAGCACCGGGCAGGGGAGGGCGGATACGCAGTATTTT CASTGQGRADTQYF
NA TRBJ1-1 NA TRBV7-9 TGTGCCAGCAGCTCCACGCGGGAAGCTTTCTTT CASSSTREAFF
TRBD2 TRBJ2-1 NA TRBV18 TGTGCCAGCTCACCCGGACTAGCGGGGAACTACAATGAGCAGTTCTTC CASSPGLAGNYNEQFF
NA TRBJ2-1 NA TRBV5-1 TGCGCCAGCAGCTTGGCCGCGGGCGGAATAAACAATGAGCAGTTCTTC CASSLAAGGINNEQFF
TRBD2 TRBJ2-3 NA TRBV5-6 TGTGCCAGCAGCACCCCACGCGGGACTAGCGGCACAGATACGCAGTATTTT CASSTPRGTSGTDTQYF
NA TRBJ2-6 NA TRBV7-9 TGTGCCAGCAGCGATCTCTTAGAGGACTCTGGGGCCAACGTCCTGACTTTC CASSDLLEDSGANVLTF
TRBD2 TRBJ2-1 few TRBV7-2 TGTGCCAGCAGCTTATCGAGCGGGAGGGAGCAGTTCTTC CASSLSSGREQFF
NA TRBJ2-5 NA TRBV20-1 TGCAGTGCTAGTGGGGGTGGCGAACTAGGGACCCAGTACTTC CSASGGGELGTQYF
NA TRBJ2-5 NA TRBV6-5 TGTGCCAGCACTCGGAGGGCCTGGCAAGAGACCCAGTACTTC CASTRRAWQETQYF
NA TRBJ2-3 NA TRBV5-5 TGTGCCAGCAGCTTGAACAGGGGAGGAGACACAGATACGCAGTATTTT CASSLNRGGDTDTQYF
NA TRBJ2-7 NA TRBV7-9 TGTGCCAGCAGCTTACGTCAGGCGACGCCAGCCTACGAGCAGTACTTC CASSLRQATPAYEQYF
TRBD2 TRBJ2-3 NA TRBV7-6 TGTGCCAGCAGCTTCGGTGGGGACTGGCGGGGGTTGTCAGATACGCAGTATTTT CASSFGGDWRGLSDTQYF
NA TRBJ2-7 NA TRBV12-3/TRBV12-4 TGTGCCAGCAGAGGGGCCTGGGCTGGCGAGCAGTACTTC CASRGAWAGEQYF
NA TRBJ1-2 NA TRBV12-3/TRBV12-4 TGTGCCAGCACCCGGCAAGGGGTGGATGGCTACACCTTC CASTRQGVDGYTF
NA TRBJ2-1 NA TRBV5-6 TGTGCCAGCAGCCTGTTACGGGAGCGGGTAGAAGAGCAGTTCTTC CASSLLRERVEEQFF
NA TRBJ2-1 few TRBV18 TGTGCCAGCTCACCAACGGGGAATGAGCAGTTCTTC CASSPTGNEQFF
NA TRBJ1-1 NA TRBV29-1 TGCAGCGTCCAGACAATATTGAACACTGAAGCTTTCTTT CSVQTILNTEAFF
TRBD1 TRBJ2-1 NA TRBV5-5 TGTGCCAGCAGCAAAGAAACCGGGACAGGGAATCCGAATGAGCAGTTCTTC CASSKETGTGNPNEQFF
TRBD1 TRBJ2-2 once TRBV5-1 TGCGCCAGCAGCGGGGGACAGGGGTTAGGCACCGGGGAGCTGTTTTTT CASSGGQGLGTGELFF
TRBD1 TRBJ2-7 NA TRBV9 TGTGCCAGCAGCGCCGGGACAGGGTATTACGAGCAGTACTTC CASSAGTGYYEQYF
TRBD2 TRBJ2-1 NA TRBV5-1 TGCGCCAGCGGGCCCTTACCGGGAGGCAGGTTCGATGAGCAGTTCTTC CASGPLPGGRFDEQFF
NA TRBJ1-2 NA TRBV2 TGTGCCAGCAGTGAAGTAGGGGGATATGGCTACACCTTC CASSEVGGYGYTF
TRBD1 TRBJ1-2 NA TRBV10-3 TGTGCCTTCGGACAGGGAATGGACTATGGCTACACCTTC CAFGQGMDYGYTF
NA TRBJ1-1 NA TRBV5-1 TGCGCCAGCAGCTTTTTAGGGCAGGCGGGGTTAGACACTGAAGCTTTCTTT CASSFLGQAGLDTEAFF
NA TRBJ1-2 NA TRBV18 TGTGCCAGCTCACCACGGGGTGGGGGAGGAGATGGCTACACCTTC CASSPRGGGGDGYTF
TRBD1 TRBJ1-2 NA TRBV14 TGTGCCAGCAGCCAAGTAACAGGGGGCGGCTACACCTTC CASSQVTGGGYTF
NA TRBJ2-3 NA TRBV5-4 TGTGCCAGCAGCTCAGTAGCGTTCACAGATACGCAGTATTTT CASSSVAFTDTQYF
TRBD2 TRBJ2-3 NA TRBV27 TGTGCCAGCAGGATACTAGCGGTCACAGATACGCAGTATTTT CASRILAVTDTQYF